Each of the 12 T cell receptor beta chains below was sequenced from the same sample in a study of beta chain features in type 1 diabetes. Study-wide results and limits: TCRB CDR3s from Type 1 diabetes patients were moderately but significantly shorter in all four CD4+ subsets.

Antigens of these TCRs are unknown. Every isolated RNA sample was fully reverse transcribed, so sequencing captured expressed TCRB transcripts. Using immunoSEQ multiplex PCR, the repertoire was profiled, and TCRdb retains in-frame clones only, with some absent. The sample consists of 640,000 or so clones, over 12% of them appearing once. The sequenced material came from naive CD4+ T cells from blood. Receptors originate from a man aged 18 to 30 with type 1 diabetes.

This clone was counted a few times. The V gene is TRBV9, the J gene TRBJ2-7; D not resolved. V was clipped by 0 bases and J by 2 bases, with 9 bases between them. The germline V gene has CDR1 SGDLS and CDR2 YYNGEE. The length of the CDR3 is 14 residues. The CDR3 here is CASSVDGEAYEQYF. The CDR3, as DNA: TGTGCCAGCAGCGTAGATGGGGAAGCCTACGAGCAGTACTTC.

The chain carries TRBV5-6 and TRBJ1-2; the D gene is possibly TRBD1 (6 bases). Trimming removed 4 bases at V and 4 bases at J, with 14 bases between. Germline V CDR1 and CDR2: SGHDT, YYEEEE. The length of the CDR3 is 14 residues. The CDR3 is CASSLGQSIYGYTF. CDR3 bases: TGTGCCAGCAGCCTCGGACAGTCGATCTATGGCTACACCTTC.

The CDR3 DNA reads TGCAGCGTTGACAGAGCGTCCTCTGAAGCTTTCTTT. Protein product: CSVDRASSEAFF. The chain has TRBV29-1 and TRBJ1-1; D is ambiguous. Between the trimmed V and J ends, which lost 3 bases and 6 bases, there was a span of 11 bases. This CDR3 comprises 12 residues. Germline lookup yields CDR1 SQVTM and CDR2 ANQGSEA.

The V gene is TRBV5-1, the J gene TRBJ2-1; possibly TRBD1 for D (5 bases). Trimming shortened V by 5 bases and J by 4 bases, and 16 bases separated the two germline ends. Per germline, CDR1 SGHRS and CDR2 YFSETQ. This CDR3 comprises 15 residues. The CDR3: CASSPGQGVYNEQFF. The CDR3 DNA reads TGCGCCAGCAGTCCTGGGCAGGGCGTTTACAATGAGCAGTTCTTC.

The chain couples TRBV6-1 to TRBJ2-6, with D unclear. Germline values: CDR1 MNHNS, CDR2 SASEGT. V lost 6 bases and J 2 bases, leaving 11 bases between the germline ends. This CDR3 comprises 15 residues. DNA for the CDR3: TGTGCCAGCAGGGGTGGTAGCACTGGGGCCAACGTCCTGACTTTC. It yields the protein CASRGGSTGANVLTF.

CDR3 sequence: CASSSGSGQECWYF. CDR3 DNA sequence: TGCGCCAGCAGTTCTGGTTCGGGACAGGAGTGTTGGTACTTC. The chain couples TRBV5-1 to TRBJ2-7, with 8 bases identical to TRBD1. This CDR3 contains 14 residues. Germline CDR1 is SGHRS and CDR2 is YFSETQ. After removal of 5 bases from V and 12 bases from J, the junction contained 16 bases not matched to a gene. The variable domain in full, completed from reference TRBV5-1 and TRBJ2-7, reads KAGVTQTPRYLIKTRGQQVTLSCSPISGHRSVSWYQQTPGQGLQFLFEYFSETQRNKGNFPGRFSGRQFSNSRSEMNVSTLELGDSALYLCASSSGSGQECWYFGPGTRLTVT.

This clone was observed a handful of times. The chain couples TRBV7-9 to TRBJ2-7; 11 positions match TRBD2. Germline trimming cut 5 bases from V and 13 bases from J; bases unmatched to any gene: 4. Germline CDR1 is SEHNR and CDR2 is FQNEAQ (reference sequence). The CDR3 totals 11 residues. The CDR3 bases are TGTGCCAGCAGCATACTAGCGGGAGTATACTTC. Its protein product is CASSILAGVYF.

A few counts support this clone. The chain combines TRBV4-2 with TRBJ2-3; perhaps D is TRBD1 or TRBD2 (5 bases each). Germline CDR1 LGHNA, CDR2 YNFKEQ. This CDR3 comprises 17 residues. Trimming took 2 bases from V and 6 from J, leaving 21 bases between them. The CDR3: CASSQLRRDPERDTQYF. The DNA of the CDR3 is TGTGCCAGCAGCCAACTCCGTCGGGACCCCGAGAGGGATACGCAGTATTTT.

This clone was observed a few times. The genes are TRBV7-2 and TRBJ2-7; weak D call: TRBD2 (5 bases). The germline CDR1 and CDR2 sequences are SGHTA and FQGNSA. Trimming pared 2 bases from V and 7 bases from J, leaving 12 bases between. This CDR3 is 13 amino acids long. CDR3 sequence reads: CASSLPPGREQYF. DNA for the CDR3: TGTGCCAGCAGCTTACCCCCGGGAAGGGAGCAGTACTTC.

For the CDR3, the DNA is TGTGCCAGCTCACCACCCACAGACTTCAATGAGCAGTTCTTC. Protein: CASSPPTDFNEQFF. This chain uses TRBV18 with TRBJ2-1; D gene uncertain. V was shortened by 0 bases and J by 6 bases, with 9 bases between the two germline ends. CDR1 is KGHSH and CDR2 is LQKENI in the germline V gene. The CDR3 covers 14 residues.

This clone has a handful of counts. The chain employs TRBV5-4 and TRBJ2-7; 10 nucleotides line up with TRBD2. The J segment lost 4 bases and the V segment lost 3 bases, leaving 10 bases of the junction unmatched. CDR3 size: 16 residues. CDR1 is SGHNT, CDR2 YYREEE, per germline (reference sequence). This chain's CDR3 is CASSSATSGNQYEQYF. As DNA, the CDR3 is TGTGCCAGCAGCTCGGCAACTAGCGGGAATCAGTACGAGCAGTACTTC.

This rearrangement joins TRBV6-1 to TRBJ1-2; no firm D call. This CDR3 has 13 residues. CDR1 MNHNS and CDR2 SASEGT come from the germline V gene. Trimming took 5 bases from V and 4 from J, leaving 11 bases between them. DNA of the CDR3: TGTGCCAGCAGTACCCCCGGTGTCTATGGCTACACCTTC. Protein sequence: CASSTPGVYGYTF.